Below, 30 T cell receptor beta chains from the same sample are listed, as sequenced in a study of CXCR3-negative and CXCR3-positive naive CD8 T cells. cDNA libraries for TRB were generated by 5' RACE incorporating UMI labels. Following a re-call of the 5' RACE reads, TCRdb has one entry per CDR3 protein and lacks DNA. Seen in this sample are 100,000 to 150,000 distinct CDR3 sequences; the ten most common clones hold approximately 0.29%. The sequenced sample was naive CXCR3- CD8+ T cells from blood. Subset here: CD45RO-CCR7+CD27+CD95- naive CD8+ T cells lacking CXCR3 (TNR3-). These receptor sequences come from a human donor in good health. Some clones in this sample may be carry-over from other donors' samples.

CDR3: CASSLQGPTSGKAYEQYF. V gene TRBV5-5 combines with J gene TRBJ2-7; TCRdb gives TRBD2 as the D gene, but with no DNA this cannot be confirmed. Per germline, CDR1 SGHKS and CDR2 YYEKEE (reference sequence). The CDR3 has 18 amino acids.

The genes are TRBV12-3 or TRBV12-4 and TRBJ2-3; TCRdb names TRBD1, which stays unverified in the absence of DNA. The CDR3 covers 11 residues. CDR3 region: CASMTLGTQYF.

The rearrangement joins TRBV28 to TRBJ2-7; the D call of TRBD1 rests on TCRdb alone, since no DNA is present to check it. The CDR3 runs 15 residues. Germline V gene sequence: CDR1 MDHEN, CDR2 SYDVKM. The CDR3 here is CASSLYGQGAGEQYF.

CDR3 sequence reads: CATSRDLFPYEQYF. The chain is built from TRBV15 and TRBJ2-7. This CDR3 contains 14 residues. Germline V gene sequence: CDR1 LNHNV, CDR2 YYDKDF (reference sequence). Combining the CDR3 with reference TRBV15 and TRBJ2-7 gives the whole variable domain DAMVIQNPRYQVTQFGKPVTLSCSQTLNHNVMYWYQQKSSQAPKLLFHYYDKDFNNEADTPDNFQSRRPNTSFCFLDIRSPGLGDTAMYLCATSRDLFPYEQYFGPGTRLTVT.

The CDR3 region is CASSQYPGQGNYEQYF. The V gene is TRBV4-1, the J gene TRBJ2-7; no DNA is available, so the TRBD1 call from TCRdb remains unchecked. The CDR3 has 16 amino acids. Germline loops: CDR1 MGHRA, CDR2 YSYEKL.

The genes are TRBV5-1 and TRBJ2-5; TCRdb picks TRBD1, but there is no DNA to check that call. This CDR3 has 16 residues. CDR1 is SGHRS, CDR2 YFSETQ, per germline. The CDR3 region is CASSAEQGVMLETQYF.

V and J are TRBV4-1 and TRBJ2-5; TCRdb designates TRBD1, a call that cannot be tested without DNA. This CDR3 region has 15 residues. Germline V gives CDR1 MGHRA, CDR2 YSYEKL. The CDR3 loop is CASSQTRDYKETQYF.

The CDR3 protein is CSGIGEGTQYF. V usage is TRBV29-1 and J usage is TRBJ2-3; as DNA is missing, the TRBD2 call by TCRdb cannot be tested. Germline V lookup: CDR1 SQVTM, CDR2 ANQGSEA. The length of the CDR3 is 11 residues.

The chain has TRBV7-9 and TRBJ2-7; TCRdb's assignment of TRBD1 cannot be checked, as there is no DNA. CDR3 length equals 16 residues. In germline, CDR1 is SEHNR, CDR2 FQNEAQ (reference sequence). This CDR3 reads CASSSPPDRDPDEQYF.

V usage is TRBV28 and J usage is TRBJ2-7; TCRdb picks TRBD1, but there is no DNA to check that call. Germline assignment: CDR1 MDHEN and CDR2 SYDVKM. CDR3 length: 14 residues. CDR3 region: CASSTGVTGYEQYF.

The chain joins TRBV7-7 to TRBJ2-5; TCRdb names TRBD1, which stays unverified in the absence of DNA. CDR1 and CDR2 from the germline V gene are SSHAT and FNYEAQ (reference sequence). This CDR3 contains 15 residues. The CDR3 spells CASSLGWGKEETQYF.

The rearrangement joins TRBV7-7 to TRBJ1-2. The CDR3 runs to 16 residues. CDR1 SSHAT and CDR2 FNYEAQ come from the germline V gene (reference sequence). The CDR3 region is CASSLRGPRSNYGYTF.

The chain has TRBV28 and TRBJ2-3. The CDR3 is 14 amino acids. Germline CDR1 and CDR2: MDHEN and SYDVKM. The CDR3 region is CASSSSRHKDTQYF.

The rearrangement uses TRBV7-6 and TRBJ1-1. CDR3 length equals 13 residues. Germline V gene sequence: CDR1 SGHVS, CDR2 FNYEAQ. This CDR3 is CASSFGIGTEAFF. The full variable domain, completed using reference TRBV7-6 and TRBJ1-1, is GAGVSQSPRYKVTKRGQDVALRCDPISGHVSLYWYRQALGQGPEFLTYFNYEAQQDKSGLPNDRFSAERPEGSISTLTIQRTEQRDSAMYRCASSFGIGTEAFFGQGTRLTVV.

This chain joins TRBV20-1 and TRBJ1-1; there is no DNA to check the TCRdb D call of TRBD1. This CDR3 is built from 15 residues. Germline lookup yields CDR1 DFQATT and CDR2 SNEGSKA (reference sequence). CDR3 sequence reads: CSASPYGTTTTEAFF.

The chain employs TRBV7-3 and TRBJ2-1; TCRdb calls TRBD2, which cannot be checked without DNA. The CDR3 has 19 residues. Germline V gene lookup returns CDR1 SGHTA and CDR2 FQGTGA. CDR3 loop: CASSFGPLSWREANNEQFF. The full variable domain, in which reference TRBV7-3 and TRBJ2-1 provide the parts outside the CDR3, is GAGVSQTPSNKVTEKGKYVELRCDPISGHTALYWYRQSLGQGPEFLIYFQGTGAADDSGLPNDRFFAVRPEGSVSTLKIQRTERGDSAVYLCASSFGPLSWREANNEQFFGPGTRLTVL.

CDR3 in amino acids: CASSLRGSGTEAFF. J is TRBJ1-1 and V is TRBV7-3. Germline CDR1 is SGHTA and CDR2 is FQGTGA. This CDR3 is 14 amino acids long.

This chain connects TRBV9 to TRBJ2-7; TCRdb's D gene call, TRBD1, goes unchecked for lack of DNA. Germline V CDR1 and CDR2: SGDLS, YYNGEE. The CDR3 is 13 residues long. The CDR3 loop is CASRTGIPYEQYF.

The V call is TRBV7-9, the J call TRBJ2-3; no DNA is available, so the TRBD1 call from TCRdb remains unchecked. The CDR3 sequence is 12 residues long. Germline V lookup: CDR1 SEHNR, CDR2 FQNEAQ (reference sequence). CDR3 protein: CASSSGEDTQYF.

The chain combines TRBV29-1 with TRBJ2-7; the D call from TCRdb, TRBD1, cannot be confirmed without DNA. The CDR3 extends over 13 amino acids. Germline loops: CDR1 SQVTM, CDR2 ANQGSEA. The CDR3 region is CSVGAGAPYEQYF.

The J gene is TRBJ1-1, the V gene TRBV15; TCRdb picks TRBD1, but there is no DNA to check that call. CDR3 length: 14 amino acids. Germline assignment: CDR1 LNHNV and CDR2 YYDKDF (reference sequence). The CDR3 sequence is CATSTYPRGTEAFF.

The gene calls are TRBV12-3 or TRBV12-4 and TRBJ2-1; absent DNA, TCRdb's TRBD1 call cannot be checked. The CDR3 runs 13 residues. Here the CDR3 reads CTTGARLNNEQFF.

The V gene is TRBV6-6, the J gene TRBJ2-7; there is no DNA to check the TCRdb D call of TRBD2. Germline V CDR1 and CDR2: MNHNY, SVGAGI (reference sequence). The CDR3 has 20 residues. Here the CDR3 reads CASSPQTLTWRAQTPGEQYF.

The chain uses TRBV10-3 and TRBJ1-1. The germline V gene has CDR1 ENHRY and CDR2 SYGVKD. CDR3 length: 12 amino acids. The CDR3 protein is CAISGLNTEAFF.

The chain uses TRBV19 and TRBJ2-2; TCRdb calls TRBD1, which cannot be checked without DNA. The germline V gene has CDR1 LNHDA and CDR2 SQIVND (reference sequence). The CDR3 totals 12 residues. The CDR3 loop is CAISGLSGELFF. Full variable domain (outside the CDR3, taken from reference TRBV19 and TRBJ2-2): DGGITQSPKYLFRKEGQNVTLSCEQNLNHDAMYWYRQDPGQGLRLIYYSQIVNDFQKGDIAEGYSVSREKKESFPLTVTSAQKNPTAFYLCAISGLSGELFFGEGSRLTVL.

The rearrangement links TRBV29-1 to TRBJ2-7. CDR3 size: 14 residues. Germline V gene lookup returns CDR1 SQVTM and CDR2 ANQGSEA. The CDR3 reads CSAKGYRDSYEQYF.

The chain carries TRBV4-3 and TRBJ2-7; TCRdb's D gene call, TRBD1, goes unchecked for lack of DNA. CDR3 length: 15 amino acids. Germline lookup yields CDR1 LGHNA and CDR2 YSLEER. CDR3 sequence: CASSQVWTGNYEQYF.

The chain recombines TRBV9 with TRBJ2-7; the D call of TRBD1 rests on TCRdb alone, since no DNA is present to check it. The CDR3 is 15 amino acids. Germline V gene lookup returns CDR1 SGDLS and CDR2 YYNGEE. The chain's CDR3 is CASSGPGPEGYEQYF.

The CDR3 region is CASSNSGGYNEQFF. This chain joins TRBV9 and TRBJ2-1; TCRdb outputs TRBD2, but without DNA this stays unchecked. The CDR3 loop spans 14 amino acids. The germline CDR1 and CDR2 sequences are SGDLS and YYNGEE.

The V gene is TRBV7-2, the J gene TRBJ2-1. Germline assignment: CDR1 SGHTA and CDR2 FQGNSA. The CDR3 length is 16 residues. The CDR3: CASSLEPGSSYNEQFF.